The clone carrying this TCR beta chain has only a few counts. What it binds is unknown. V was shortened by 1 base and J by 8 bases, with 8 bases between the two germline ends. Germline V gene lookup returns CDR1 SEHNR and CDR2 FQNEAQ (reference sequence). There are 13 residues in the CDR3. TCRdb re-derived calls from the RT-PCR reads in MiXCR, one entry per CDR3 protein. The data show 600,000 to 850,000 distinct CDR3 sequences, with 14% seen just once and 7.5% to 9% held by the top ten. This sample stems from a study of response to subunit inactivated influenza vaccine. Study-wide results and caveats: There was a suggestion from the authors that each seasonal influenza vaccination recruits few new T cells.

This specimen consisted of PBMCs from blood, obtained 14 days before vaccination. This receptor was taken from a man aged 45-60 years who received an inactivated influenza vaccine. The chain joins TRBV7-9 to TRBJ1-4; D remains unclear. The CDR3 protein is CASSLGGEEKLFF. CDR3 sequence (DNA): TGTGCCAGCAGCTTAGGCGGCGAAGAAAAACTGTTTTTT.